Presented here are 10 T cell receptor beta chains from one specimen sequenced in a study of blood T cell repertoires in COVID-19. Measured with immunoSEQ multiplex PCR; TCRdb has only the in-frame clones, and not every one. The sample carries approximately 170,000 clones, over 75% recorded once. The sample consisted of peripheral blood. These receptors all stem from a man of 80 years or more with COVID-19, enrolled during active disease.

The rearrangement joins TRBV7-2 to TRBJ1-2, with a tentative D call TRBD1 (5 bases). Germline V gene sequence: CDR1 SGHTA, CDR2 FQGNSA. The CDR3 spans 16 residues. The ends were cut back, 2 bases at V and 6 bases at J, with 19 bases in the middle. CDR3 amino acids: CASSLNRAAQGHGYTF. Written as DNA, the CDR3 is TGTGCCAGCAGCTTAAATCGTGCGGCGCAGGGTCATGGCTACACCTTC.

The chain couples TRBV28 to TRBJ1-4, with 10 bases identical to TRBD1. V shed 4 bases and J 6 bases; nucleotides not matched to a gene: 2. CDR1 is MDHEN and CDR2 is SYDVKM in the germline V gene. The CDR3 has 14 residues. CDR3 sequence (DNA): TGTGCCAGCAGTTCAGGGACAGGGGATGAAAAACTGTTTTTT. This gives the protein CASSSGTGDEKLFF.

The chain recombines TRBV2 with TRBJ1-4; 8 nucleotides align to TRBD1. Trimming removed 11 bases from V and 0 bases from J; junction bases left unmatched: 11. The germline gives CDR1 SNHLY, CDR2 FYNNEI. The CDR3 contains 16 residues. CDR3 in amino acids: CASRWDRSATNEKLFF. The CDR3, as DNA: TGTGCCTCGAGATGGGACAGGAGCGCAACTAATGAAAAACTGTTTTTT.

V usage is TRBV12-5 and J usage is TRBJ1-3, with D unclear. V was trimmed by 0 bases and J by 8 bases, leaving 5 bases between them. CDR3 length: 12 residues. Germline V gives CDR1 LGHNT, CDR2 FRNRAP. The CDR3 here is CASGLVPYTIYF. The CDR3 DNA is TGTGCTAGTGGTTTGGTCCCATACACCATATATTTT. Using reference TRBV12-5 and TRBJ1-3 for the parts outside the CDR3, the full variable domain is DARVTQTPRHKVTEMGQEVTMRCQPILGHNTVFWYRQTMMQGLELLAYFRNRAPLDDSGMPKDRFSAEMPDATLATLKIQPSEPRDSAVYFCASGLVPYTIYFGEGSWLTVV.

The chain links TRBV11-2 to TRBJ2-3; no reliable D call. The V end was cut by 5 bases, the J end by 1 base, with 7 bases between. This CDR3 spans 13 amino acids. The germline V gene has CDR1 SGHAT and CDR2 FQNNGV. CDR3 amino acids: CASSNSGTDTQYF. CDR3 nucleotide sequence: TGTGCCAGCAGCAACTCCGGCACAGATACGCAGTATTTT.

The gene calls are TRBV12-3 or TRBV12-4 and TRBJ1-6; D gene ambiguous. The ends were cut back, 6 bases at V and 7 bases at J, with 10 bases in the middle. CDR3 length: 13 amino acids. The CDR3 region has the DNA TGTGCCAGCAGCCAAGAAGAGAATTCACCCCTCCACTTT. Its translation: CASSQEENSPLHF.

The chain is built from TRBV18 and TRBJ1-1, with 10 positions matching TRBD1. Germline V gene sequence: CDR1 KGHSH, CDR2 LQKENI. This CDR3 is built from 16 residues. After removal of 3 bases from V and 0 bases from J, the junction contained 4 bases not matched to a gene. CDR3 sequence: CASSPRQGAMNTEAFF. CDR3 bases: TGTGCCAGCTCACCCCGACAGGGGGCCATGAACACTGAAGCTTTCTTT.

The rearrangement joins TRBV6-5 to TRBJ2-1; D is uncertain. The germline V gene has CDR1 MNHEY and CDR2 SVGAGI. V lost 1 base and J lost 0, with 7 bases in between. The CDR3 loop spans 15 amino acids. The CDR3, as DNA: TGTGCCAGCAGTTACTGGCCGGGCTCCTACAATGAGCAGTTCTTC. Translated, it gives CASSYWPGSYNEQFF.

This chain joins TRBV11-2 and TRBJ2-3; TRBD1 matches at 9 bases. CDR1 is SGHAT, CDR2 FQNNGV, per germline. V lost 5 bases, J lost 3 bases, and 9 bases stayed unmatched. The CDR3 is 16 residues long. CDR3: CASSPGDRVVTDTQYF. As DNA, the CDR3 is TGTGCCAGCAGCCCTGGGGACAGGGTAGTAACAGATACGCAGTATTTT.

This sequence joins TRBV9 and TRBJ1-1; D is ambiguous. The CDR3 extends over 13 amino acids. Germline loops: CDR1 SGDLS, CDR2 YYNGEE. V gave up 0 bases and J gave up 1 base, with 4 bases separating them. The CDR3 nucleotides read TGTGCCAGCAGCGTAGAACAGAACACTGAAGCTTTCTTT. It translates to CASSVEQNTEAFF.